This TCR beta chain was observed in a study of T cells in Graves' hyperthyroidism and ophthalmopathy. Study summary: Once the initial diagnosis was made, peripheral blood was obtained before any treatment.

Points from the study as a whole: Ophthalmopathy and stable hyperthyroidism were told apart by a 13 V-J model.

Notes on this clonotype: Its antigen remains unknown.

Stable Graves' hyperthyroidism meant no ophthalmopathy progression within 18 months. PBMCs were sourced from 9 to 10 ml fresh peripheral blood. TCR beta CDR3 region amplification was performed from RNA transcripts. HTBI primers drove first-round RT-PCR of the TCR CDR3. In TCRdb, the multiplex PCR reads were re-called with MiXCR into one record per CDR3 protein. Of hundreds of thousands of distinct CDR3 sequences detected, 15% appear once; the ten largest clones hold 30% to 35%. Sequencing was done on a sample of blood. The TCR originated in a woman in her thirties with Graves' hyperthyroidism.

Here the CDR3 reads CASSQGPPRAYSGNTIYF. Written as DNA, the CDR3 is TGCGCCAGCAGCCAAGGTCCGCCGAGGGCCTACTCTGGAAACACCATATATTTT. V usage is TRBV4-1 and J usage is TRBJ1-3; D gene uncertain. Between the trimmed V and J ends, which lost 1 base and 0 bases, there was a span of 16 bases. Germline V gives CDR1 MGHRA, CDR2 YSYEKL. The CDR3 extends over 18 amino acids.